This TCR beta chain was sequenced in a study of shared clonotypes between healthy human individuals. Study in general: Three CD4 naive, three CD4 memory, two CD8 naive and one CD8 memory plate were used per donor.

In the original processing: ImmunoSEQ gave junction-only sequences without quality scores, so filtering differed. Only in-frame clones appear in the TCRdb table, and some are missing; sequencing was by immunoSEQ multiplex PCR. V, J and clone size are taken as reported in that table, and D and trimming were inferred from the DNA itself. The data hold about 2.4 million clones, with under 95% observed a single time. Whole-study findings and limits: The study sampled only blood, and tissue repertoires likely differ.

CDR3 length equals 14 residues. Looked up from germline, CDR1 is SGHRS and CDR2 is YFSETQ. Trimming stripped 0 bases from V and 4 bases from J, with 10 bases between. Concerning this clone: Its antigen is still unknown. The same CDR3 arises from other DNA sequences in this sample as well.

The chain employs TRBV5-1 and TRBJ1-1, with D hard to call. The sample comprised naive CD4+ T cells from PBMCs. Specified subset: CD45RA+ positively selected. The sequence derives from a man aged 18 to 30 in good health. Some clones in this sample may be carry-over from other donors' samples. The CDR3 DNA is TGCGCCAGCAGCTTGGTCGGGGAAGGCACTGAAGCTTTCTTT. Amino acids: CASSLVGEGTEAFF.